This T cell receptor beta chain was obtained from a study of blood T cells in healthy people across ages. Regarding the study as a whole: Unsorted PBMC input precluded a conclusive naive versus antigen-experienced comparison.

For the second PCR, which ran for about 6 to 12 cycles, a sample-barcoded 5' primer and a J-beta primer mix were used. TCRdb redid the calling of the 5' RACE reads with MiXCR, one entry per CDR3 protein. The sample includes roughly 570,000 distinct CDR3 sequences, 27% seen only once; the top ten take 15% to 20%. With regard to this clonotype: Its matching antigen is unknown.

The CDR3 covers 12 residues. V was shortened by 6 bases and J by 7 bases, with 12 bases between the two germline ends. Germline V lookup: CDR1 LGHDT, CDR2 YNNKEL (reference sequence). This TCR was recovered from a woman aged 70-85 years in good health. The V and J genes are TRBV3-1 and TRBJ1-2; TRBD1 is a possible D gene (5 bases). The sequenced sample consisted of blood. CDR3 loop: CASSSRQSGYTF. The CDR3 bases are TGTGCCAGCAGTTCGAGACAGTCTGGCTACACCTTC.